This TCR beta chain was recorded in a study of T cells in Graves' hyperthyroidism and ophthalmopathy. To note about this clonotype: Its antigen is currently unknown.

Overall study findings and caveats: Ophthalmopathy was distinguished from stable hyperthyroidism by 13 V-J signatures.

The V gene lost 4 bases and the J gene lost 4 bases, with 19 bases spanning the gap. CDR1 and CDR2 (germline): ENHRY, SYGVKD. The CDR3 is made up of 17 amino acids. Diagnoses used clinical symptoms, serum thyroxine and TRAb, thyroid ultrasound and orbital computed tomography. Amplification targeted TCR beta CDR3 regions from RNA transcripts. First-round RT-PCR with HTBI primers amplified the TCR CDR3 region. TCRdb passed the multiplex PCR reads through MiXCR, listing each CDR3 protein once. The sample has approximately 700,000 distinct CDR3 sequences, 45% seen once. Sequencing was done on a sample of peripheral blood or thyroid tissue (not recorded which). The chain is built from TRBV10-3 and TRBJ2-2; D may correspond to TRBD1 or TRBD2 (5 bases each). The TCR sequence derives from an adult man with Graves' disease, either hyperthyroidism or ophthalmopathy (not recorded which). CDR3 in DNA: TGTGCCATCAGTGGGGACCTAGCAATGGTGAGCACCGGGGAGCTGTTTTTT. Translated: CAISGDLAMVSTGELFF.